Below are 13 T cell receptor beta chains sequenced from a single sample in a study of Graves' ophthalmopathy and Graves' hyperthyroidism. For repertoire sequencing, the TCR beta CDR3 regions were amplified from RNA transcripts. An opening RT-PCR round employed HTBI primers and preceded a second-round multiplex PCR. MiXCR, applied by TCRdb to the multiplex PCR reads, yields one record per CDR3 protein. The data contain 600,000 to 700,000 distinct CDR3 sequences, about 38% of them singletons. The sample comprised peripheral blood. Receptor source: an adult man with Graves' ophthalmopathy.

V is TRBV9 and J is TRBJ1-4, with D perhaps TRBD1 (5 bases). V was clipped by 0 bases and J by 5 bases, with 11 bases between them. The CDR3 totals 15 residues. In germline, CDR1 is SGDLS, CDR2 YYNGEE. CDR3 DNA sequence: TGTGCCAGCAGCGTAGAAACTGGGGCGAATGAAAAACTGTTTTTT. This gives the protein CASSVETGANEKLFF.

The V call is TRBV7-6, the J call TRBJ1-1; D is undetermined. Deletions cut 5 bases from V and 1 base from J, with 14 bases between. The CDR3 covers 15 residues. Per the germline V gene, CDR1 is SGHVS and CDR2 is FNYEAQ. CDR3 coding DNA: TGTGCCAGCAGCCTCGTCGGACCAGCGAACACTGAAGCTTTCTTT. Its protein is CASSLVGPANTEAFF.

V and J are TRBV7-8 and TRBJ1-1; D is unresolved. V was shortened by 2 bases and J by 5 bases, with 9 bases between the two germline ends. This CDR3 region has 13 residues. The V gene's germline CDR1 is SGHVS and CDR2 FQNEAQ. In DNA form, the CDR3 reads TGTGCCAGCAGCTTACTTCAGTTTACTGAAGCTTTCTTT. Residues: CASSLLQFTEAFF.

This clonotype was seen at least ten times. The genes are TRBV7-9 and TRBJ2-7; TRBD2 agrees at 9 bases. The CDR3 length is 20 residues. CDR1 is SEHNR and CDR2 is FQNEAQ in the germline V gene (reference sequence). V lost 4 bases, J lost 0 bases, and 19 bases stayed unmatched. The CDR3 is CASSSLPGSGGTISSYEQYF. Written as DNA, the CDR3 is TGTGCCAGCAGCTCACTGCCTGGGAGCGGGGGGACGATCAGCTCCTACGAGCAGTACTTC.

The chain employs TRBV11-2 and TRBJ2-5, with 8 positions matching TRBD2. The J segment lost 3 bases and the V segment lost 6 bases, leaving 6 bases of the junction unmatched. The CDR3 length is 14 residues. Germline values: CDR1 SGHAT, CDR2 FQNNGV. For the CDR3, the DNA is TGTGCCAGCAGACCAGCGGGGGCTAAAGAGACCCAGTACTTC. It is translated as CASRPAGAKETQYF. Full variable domain (remainder filled in from reference TRBV11-2 and TRBJ2-5): EAGVAQSPRYKIIEKRQSVAFWCNPISGHATLYWYQQILGQGPKLLIQFQNNGVVDDSQLPKDRFSAERLKGVDSTLKIQPAKLEDSAVYLCASRPAGAKETQYFGPGTRLLVL.

As concerns this clonotype: Since a much larger clone is just one base distant, this may be a read error. A read error is likely, as this CDR3 ends without the conserved phenylalanine or tryptophan. V usage is TRBV7-2 and J usage is TRBJ1-2; D is undetermined. Trimming cost V 2 bases and J 4 bases, with 8 bases left between them. The CDR3 totals 13 residues. CDR1 SGHTA and CDR2 FQGNSA come from the germline V gene. CDR3 protein: CASSLREGYGYTL. Written as DNA, the CDR3 is TGTGCCAGCAGCTTAAGGGAGGGCTATGGCTACACCCTC.

This clonotype was seen many times. The chain links TRBV19 to TRBJ1-1, with TRBD1 identical over 10 bases. CDR1 and CDR2 from the germline V gene are LNHDA and SQIVND (reference sequence). This CDR3 has 15 amino acids. V lost 3 bases and J lost 3; bases outside the gene matches: 4. CDR3: CASSMTGGVDTEAFF. The CDR3 nucleotides read TGTGCCAGTAGTATGACAGGGGGCGTGGACACTGAAGCTTTCTTT.

This clonotype was seen ten or more times. This sequence joins TRBV7-9 and TRBJ1-1; unclear D gene. CDR1 and CDR2 (germline): SEHNR, FQNEAQ (reference sequence). Trimming cost V 8 bases and J 1 base, with 8 bases left between them. The CDR3 extends over 12 amino acids. CDR3 nucleotides: TGTGCCAGCTTAACTGAGAACACTGAAGCTTTCTTT. Translating gives CASLTENTEAFF.

Of note for this clonotype: Being one base from a much bigger clone, this may be a read error. The J gene is TRBJ2-7, the V gene TRBV2, with D possibly matching TRBD2 (7 bases). Per the germline V gene, CDR1 is SNHLY and CDR2 is FYNNEI. The CDR3 contains 16 residues. CDR3 sequence (DNA): TGTGCCAGCCGTGAATCCGGGGGGCCAGTTTCCTACGAGCAGTACTTC. Translating it yields CASRESGGPVSYEQYF.

Many counts were recorded for this clonotype. This chain uses TRBV19 with TRBJ2-2, with 7 bases aligning to TRBD2. CDR3 length: 16 amino acids. The trim removed 6 bases at V and 5 bases at J, leaving 12 bases unmatched. Germline V gene sequence: CDR1 LNHDA, CDR2 SQIVND (reference sequence). The CDR3 DNA follows: TGTGCCAGTAGGCTCCTAGGGGCGGGAGTTACCGGGGAGCTGTTTTTT. Protein: CASRLLGAGVTGELFF.

This clonotype appeared a few times. The J gene is TRBJ2-2, the V gene TRBV19; possible D gene TRBD2, 6 bases. Per the germline V gene, CDR1 is LNHDA and CDR2 is SQIVND (reference sequence). The V end lost 9 bases, the J end lost 2 bases, and 16 bases lay between the germline ends. The CDR3 spans 15 residues. The CDR3 DNA sequence: TGTGCCAGCAGAGAGGCGGGATTAAACACCGGGGAGCTGTTTTTT. As protein: CASREAGLNTGELFF. The full variable domain, with the rest looked up from reference TRBV19 and TRBJ2-2, is DGGITQSPKYLFRKEGQNVTLSCEQNLNHDAMYWYRQDPGQGLRLIYYSQIVNDFQKGDIAEGYSVSREKKESFPLTVTSAQKNPTAFYLCASREAGLNTGELFFGEGSRLTVL.

This clonotype has ten or more counts. The chain recombines TRBV2 with TRBJ2-7; TRBD1 matches at 7 bases. The CDR3 extends over 13 amino acids. The germline V gene encodes CDR1 SNHLY and CDR2 FYNNEI. V lost 6 bases, J lost 6 bases, and 8 bases stayed unmatched. CDR3 nucleotides: TGTGCCAGCAGAGACAGGGAGCTCGGCGAGCAGTACTTC. Its translation is CASRDRELGEQYF. The whole variable domain, remainder taken from reference TRBV2 and TRBJ2-7, is EPEVTQTPSHQVTQMGQEVILRCVPISNHLYFYWYRQILGQKVEFLVSFYNNEISEKSEIFDDQFSVERPDGSNFTLKIRSTKLEDSAMYFCASRDRELGEQYFGPGTRLTVT.

At least ten counts were recorded for this clonotype. V and J are TRBV6-6 and TRBJ1-6; TRBD1 might be the D (5 bases). CDR3 length: 15 amino acids. Trimming removed 4 bases at V and 7 bases at J, with 14 bases between. Germline V CDR1 and CDR2: MNHNY, SVGAGI (reference sequence). CDR3 nucleotides: TGTGCCAGCAGTTCCCGTCAGGGACCGAATTCACCCCTCCACTTT. Translating it yields CASSSRQGPNSPLHF.